This TCR beta chain was sequenced for a study of blood T cell repertoires in COVID-19. Using immunoSEQ multiplex PCR, the repertoire was profiled, and TCRdb retains in-frame clones only, with some absent. The profile shows approximately 90,000 clones, roughly 88% of them singletons. This CDR3 is 14 amino acids long. With 4 bases clipped from V and 1 base from J, the junction kept 1 base outside the gene matches. Germline assignment: CDR1 KGHSH and CDR2 LQKENI. The sequence was collected from a woman over 75 with active or convalescent COVID-19. The sequenced sample consisted of peripheral blood. The chain has TRBV18 and TRBJ1-1; 9 nucleotides align to TRBD1. Written as DNA, the CDR3 is TGTGCCAGCTCACGGACAGGGGAGAACACTGAAGCTTTCTTT. Protein product: CASSRTGENTEAFF. The variable domain in full, with the rest retrieved from reference TRBV18 and TRBJ1-1, is NAGVMQNPRHLVRRRGQEARLRCSPMKGHSHVYWYRQLPEEGLKFMVYLQKENIIDESGMPKERFSAEFPKEGPSILRIQQVVRGDSAAYFCASSRTGENTEAFFGQGTRLTVV.